This is a list of T cell receptor beta chains from one sample in a study of CD8 T cells in Susac syndrome. TCRdb re-called the immunoSEQ multiplex PCR reads through MiXCR, storing one row per CDR3 protein. The sample yields more than 100,000 distinct CDR3 sequences, around 94% seen once. The material sequenced was CD8+ T cells from PBMCs. These TCRs come from a human donor with Susac syndrome. Each CDR3 is given with its conserved first and last residue.

V: TRBV6-6; J: TRBJ2-7; CDR3: CASSSRQGPRDEQYF
V: TRBV2; J: TRBJ2-7; CDR3: CASSGGTGGYEQYF
V: TRBV4-3; J: TRBJ2-3; CDR3: CASSLKTVLAGGPLVDTQYF
V: TRBV13; J: TRBJ2-7; CDR3: CASSLVGTPSYEQYF
V: TRBV4-1; J: TRBJ2-3; CDR3: CASSQPASSTDTQYF
V: TRBV16; J: TRBJ1-2; CDR3: CASSHTRQGHGYTF
V: TRBV4-1; J: TRBJ2-2; CDR3: CASSLGAANTGELFF
V: TRBV9; J: TRBJ2-3; CDR3: CASTLTGDTQYF
V: TRBV27; J: TRBJ2-5; CDR3: CASRIGETQYF
V: TRBV13; J: TRBJ2-3; CDR3: CASSPPSGGADTQYF
V: TRBV5-4; J: TRBJ2-1; CDR3: CASKANNEQFF
V: TRBV5-6; J: TRBJ2-1; CDR3: CASSWGIGDNEQFF
V: TRBV7-8; J: TRBJ2-1; CDR3: CASSLVDAYNEQFF
V: TRBV15; J: TRBJ2-3; CDR3: CATSRANADTQYF
V: TRBV4-1; J: TRBJ2-3; CDR3: CASSQDGGSTDTQYF
V: TRBV30; J: TRBJ2-7; CDR3: CAWGLSEYEQYF
V: TRBV12-3/TRBV12-4; J: TRBJ2-3; CDR3: CASSLPTDTQYF
V: TRBV2; J: TRBJ2-7; CDR3: CASSAAGGPYEQYF
V: TRBV12-3/TRBV12-4; J: TRBJ2-2; CDR3: CASSIQGGDTGELFF
V: TRBV11-2; J: TRBJ2-2; CDR3: CASSLAGELFF
V: TRBV9; J: TRBJ1-2; CDR3: CASSVKGGDYGYTF
V: TRBV5-4; J: TRBJ2-1; CDR3: CASSRIAGAHNEQFF
V: TRBV29-1; J: TRBJ2-3; CDR3: CSVEGRSTDTQYF
V: TRBV29-1; J: TRBJ1-5; CDR3: CSVDTRDRGYQPQHF
V: TRBV5-1; J: TRBJ2-1; CDR3: CASSWRGSGVNEQFF
V: TRBV7-9; J: TRBJ2-7; CDR3: CASSLARTGGTYEQYF
V: TRBV19; J: TRBJ2-1; CDR3: CASSTGGVYNEQFF
V: TRBV5-4; J: TRBJ1-1; CDR3: CASRQENTEAFF
V: TRBV27; J: TRBJ2-7; CDR3: CASSLSGGGEYEQYF
V: TRBV19; J: TRBJ2-5; CDR3: CASSIDGIGETQYF
V: TRBV20-1; J: TRBJ1-5; CDR3: CSATPFGLRGKGQPQHF
V: TRBV4-1; J: TRBJ2-3; CDR3: CASSQKVVVGTDTQYF
V: TRBV6-5; J: TRBJ2-1; CDR3: CASKAGAAYNEQFF
V: TRBV29-1; J: TRBJ1-2; CDR3: CSVGGQPYGYTF
V: TRBV20-1; J: TRBJ1-2; CDR3: CSASQGAPYGYTF
V: TRBV29-1; J: TRBJ1-1; CDR3: CSADRNTEAFF
V: TRBV6-5; J: TRBJ1-5; CDR3: CASRATGSNQPQHF
V: TRBV19; J: TRBJ1-1; CDR3: CATSDRGPTEAFF
V: TRBV13; J: TRBJ2-7; CDR3: CASSSFSLPYEQYF
V: TRBV12-3/TRBV12-4; J: TRBJ1-5; CDR3: CASSLKGQSNQPQHF
V: TRBV29-1; J: TRBJ2-7; CDR3: CSVWGHSIYEQYF
V: TRBV29-1; J: TRBJ2-5; CDR3: CSVPRREGKQETQYF
V: TRBV4-1; J: TRBJ1-2; CDR3: CASSPGVGYTF
V: TRBV29-1; J: TRBJ1-3; CDR3: CSVVTSSLSGNTIYF
V: TRBV7-9; J: TRBJ2-1; CDR3: CASSSVGSQLHEQFF
V: TRBV12-3/TRBV12-4; J: TRBJ1-5; CDR3: CASRDRGDNQPQHF
V: TRBV20-1; J: TRBJ2-5; CDR3: CSARDWGQETQYF
V: TRBV7-8; J: TRBJ2-1; CDR3: CASSLVARSYNEQFF
V: TRBV12-3/TRBV12-4; J: TRBJ2-7; CDR3: CASSFTGEGYEQYF
V: TRBV27; J: TRBJ2-1; CDR3: CASSLSPQWVNEQFF
V: TRBV5-6; J: TRBJ2-5; CDR3: CASSEGGPQETQYF
V: TRBV29-1; J: TRBJ1-2; CDR3: CSVRDRGVKAGGYTF
V: TRBV20-1; J: TRBJ2-1; CDR3: CSARGGSYNEQFF
V: TRBV15; J: TRBJ1-1; CDR3: CATSSPDRVNTEAFF
V: TRBV9; J: TRBJ2-2; CDR3: CASSPGDGANTGELFF
V: TRBV14; J: TRBJ2-7; CDR3: CASSQAQPLAGTYEQYF
V: TRBV5-1; J: TRBJ2-1; CDR3: CASSAGAIEQFF
V: TRBV12-3/TRBV12-4; J: TRBJ2-1; CDR3: CASSGRGMVEQFF
V: TRBV25-1; J: TRBJ1-2; CDR3: CASSDSLLYGYTF
V: TRBV9; J: TRBJ2-1; CDR3: CASSPGTGSNEQFF